Shown below are 6 T cell receptor beta chains from a single sample sequenced in a study of blood T cells in healthy people across ages (dated by TCRdb to the mid-2010s). The protocol used for the library was 5' RACE. Sequencing took place on an Illumina HiSeq 2500. A second roughly 6 to 11 cycle PCR used a sample-barcoded 5' primer and a J-beta primer mix. TCRdb reprocessing: public reads trimmed at Q25 with fastp, clones called with MiXCR, in-frame beta chains kept. Every entry covers one CDR3 protein and lists the most common genes and DNA from its rows. A total of 730,000 or so distinct CDR3 sequences appear in this sample, approximately 40% of them only once. 25% to 30% of the sample is in the top ten clones. The specimen was blood. These TCRs come from a man older than 75 in good health.

This clonotype was observed many times. The chain has TRBV5-1 and TRBJ1-1, with D hard to call. Germline CDR1 and CDR2: SGHRS and YFSETQ. CDR3 length: 13 amino acids. The germline V and J ends were trimmed by 4 bases and 6 bases, with 13 bases remaining between them. The CDR3 protein is CASSPEQRAEAFF. As DNA, the CDR3 is TGCGCCAGCAGCCCGGAGCAGAGGGCTGAAGCTTTCTTT.

The gene calls are TRBV20-1 and TRBJ2-2, with TRBD2 as a possible D gene (6 bases). Germline CDR1 reads DFQATT; CDR2 reads SNEGSKA (reference sequence). This CDR3 contains 18 residues. The germline V and J ends were trimmed by 0 bases and 3 bases, with 20 bases remaining between them. DNA for the CDR3: TGCAGTGCTAGAGATAGGGCCCTGCGGGGCTTGTACACCGGGGAGCTGTTTTTT. As protein: CSARDRALRGLYTGELFF.

This chain joins TRBV5-6 and TRBJ2-7; tentatively, D is TRBD2 (5 bases). V lost 4 bases and J lost 7, with 24 bases in between. This CDR3 is built from 16 residues. Germline CDR1 and CDR2: SGHDT and YYEEEE. In nucleotides, the CDR3 is TGTGCCAGCAGCACAACGGACTCCCCGGTCCACAATGAGCAGTACTTC. The encoded protein is CASSTTDSPVHNEQYF.

The genes are TRBV5-1 and TRBJ2-7, with 13 bases that match TRBD2. The CDR3 runs to 16 residues. CDR1 and CDR2 (germline): SGHRS, YFSETQ. J gave up 1 base and V 4 bases, and 5 bases lay outside the gene matches. CDR3 sequence: CASSLGLAGWSYEQYF. The CDR3 DNA sequence: TGCGCCAGCAGCCTGGGACTAGCGGGATGGTCCTACGAGCAGTACTTC.

V gene TRBV6-2 or TRBV6-3 combines with J gene TRBJ1-2; D is undetermined. The CDR3 runs 15 residues. The V end was cut by 4 bases, the J end by 7 bases, with 19 bases between. Germline CDR1 MNHEY, CDR2 SVGEGT. CDR3 sequence: CASSLGPVTSCGYTF. CDR3 coding DNA: TGTGCCAGCAGTTTAGGACCGGTGACCTCCTGTGGCTACACCTTC.

This chain links TRBV11-2 with TRBJ2-3; D is unresolved. In germline, CDR1 is SGHAT, CDR2 FQNNGV. This CDR3 contains 12 residues. Deletions cut 2 bases from V and 5 bases from J, with 5 bases between. The CDR3 nucleotides are TGTGCCAGCAGCTTAAACCAAGATACGCAGTATTTT. Translation gives CASSLNQDTQYF.